This T cell receptor beta chain was sequenced during a study of T cell responses to AZD1222 COVID-19 vaccine. Trimming removed 7 bases from V and 2 bases from J, with 14 bases in between. The length of the CDR3 is 14 residues. Germline V gene sequence: CDR1 WSHSY, CDR2 SAAADI. Whole-study results and caveats: Researchers report vaccine-associated CD4 TCRs spanning spike, with dominance at 160-218 and 743-854. White British ancestry dominated among donors, who included more females, and clonal diversity was possibly underestimated. At baseline, seropositivity was found in only a handful of AZD1222 recipients.

This clone was recorded once. No antigen is known for it. The analysis combined second doses at about 4 or about 12 weeks. Produced via immunoSEQ multiplex PCR; TCRdb's table is partial and in-frame only. The table has around 120,000 clones, 92% seen once; the top ten hold about 1.6%. This receptor was identified in an adult who received the AZD1222 COVID-19 vaccine. The chain is built from TRBV10-2 and TRBJ1-2; D uncertain. The input for sequencing was peripheral blood, taken 28 days after the second AZD1222 dose. The CDR3 bases are TGCGCCAGCACCGCGGACGGAGAAAACTATGGCTACACCTTC. It encodes CASTADGENYGYTF.